This passage covers 21 T cell receptor beta chains from one sample sequenced in a study of early T cells in non-severe SARS-CoV-2 infection. TCRdb used MiXCR to reprocess the 5' RACE reads, holding one entry per CDR3 protein. The sample shows about 100,000 distinct CDR3 sequences, 10% to 15% of them seen only once. Sequences were obtained from whole blood. All receptors derive from an adult who was a healthcare worker with PCR-confirmed SARS-CoV-2 infection or an uninfected control (not recorded which).

The chain is built from TRBV10-2 and TRBJ2-1; 12 positions match TRBD2. V was pared by 2 bases and J by 7 bases, with 6 bases of the junction left unmatched. Germline V CDR1 and CDR2: WSHSY, SAAADI. CDR3 length: 16 amino acids. In DNA form, the CDR3 reads TGCGCCAGCAGTGAGGAGGTTCTAGCGGGGGGGAATGAGCAGTTCTTC. Encoded protein: CASSEEVLAGGNEQFF.

This clonotype was found many times. This sequence joins TRBV7-9 and TRBJ1-6; TRBD1 agrees at 9 bases. Trimming removed 5 bases from V and 10 bases from J; junction bases left unmatched: 9. Germline CDR1 and CDR2: SEHNR and FQNEAQ (reference sequence). This CDR3 is built from 15 residues. The CDR3 region is CASSGGQGTWSPLHF. DNA of the CDR3: TGTGCCAGCAGCGGGGGACAGGGAACTTGGTCACCCCTCCACTTT.

The chain links TRBV28 to TRBJ2-1; TRBD2 matches 8 bases. The germline CDR1 and CDR2 sequences are MDHEN and SYDVKM. The J segment lost 8 bases and the V segment lost 5 bases, leaving 8 bases of the junction unmatched. The CDR3 totals 14 residues. CDR3 bases: TGTGCCAGCAGTCCGGGAGGGGGTAAGGATGAGCAGTTCTTC. Translated, it gives CASSPGGGKDEQFF.

The J gene is TRBJ2-7, the V gene TRBV10-1; D unclear. The germline gives CDR1 WNHNN, CDR2 SYGVQD (reference sequence). This CDR3 is 15 amino acids long. V lost 3 bases, J lost 1 base, and 13 bases lay in between. CDR3 in amino acids: CASSDSSSPSYEQYF. The CDR3 region has the DNA TGCGCCAGCAGTGATAGTAGCTCACCGTCCTACGAGCAGTACTTC.

The genes are TRBV28 and TRBJ2-1; 9 positions match TRBD1. V shed 8 bases and J 0 bases; nucleotides not matched to a gene: 2. Germline V gene sequence: CDR1 MDHEN, CDR2 SYDVKM. The CDR3 contains 14 residues. CDR3 in amino acids: CASGTGSSYNEQFF. The CDR3 nucleotides are TGTGCCAGCGGGACAGGGAGCTCCTACAATGAGCAGTTCTTC.

The CDR3 protein is CASISRQRRGESNTGELFF. As DNA, the CDR3 is TGTGCCAGCATTTCGCGACAGCGGCGTGGGGAGTCAAACACCGGGGAGCTGTTTTTT. The rearrangement uses TRBV6-6 and TRBJ2-2; D assignment may be TRBD1 or TRBD2 (5 bases each). There are 19 residues in the CDR3. In germline, CDR1 is MNHNY, CDR2 SVGAGI (reference sequence). Trimming stripped 7 bases from V and 2 bases from J, with 26 bases between.

This clonotype was recorded a few times. V gene TRBV11-2 combines with J gene TRBJ1-2, with 9 bases identical to TRBD1. V was pared by 5 bases and J by 4 bases, with 5 bases of the junction left unmatched. The germline gives CDR1 SGHAT, CDR2 FQNNGV. The length of the CDR3 is 14 residues. The CDR3 loop is CASSRQGVIYGYTF. CDR3 bases: TGTGCCAGCAGCCGACAGGGGGTTATCTATGGCTACACCTTC.

This clonotype was seen only once. This chain joins TRBV28 and TRBJ2-1, with D unclear. The V end was cut by 1 base, the J end by 8 bases, with 3 bases between. This CDR3 is 11 amino acids long. Germline CDR1 MDHEN, CDR2 SYDVKM. The CDR3 loop reads CASSLSDEQFF. The CDR3 nucleotides are TGTGCCAGCAGTTTATCGGATGAGCAGTTCTTC.

A remark on this clonotype: Sequence at one end of the junction differs from germline and may be a read error. The chain has TRBV5-6 and TRBJ2-5, with 8 bases aligning to TRBD2. The V gene's germline CDR1 is SGHDT and CDR2 YYEEEE. The CDR3 has 16 amino acids. The CDR3 spells CANSLRAGGRQETQYF. The CDR3 DNA follows: TGTGCCAACAGCTTGAGGGCGGGGGGCCGCCAAGAGACCCAGTACTTC.

This clonotype was seen many times. The chain employs TRBV28 and TRBJ2-3, with 7 bases matching TRBD1. CDR3 length: 17 amino acids. The V gene end was trimmed by 6 bases and the J gene end by 8 bases; junction bases not matched to a gene: 20. Germline CDR1 and CDR2: MDHEN and SYDVKM. The CDR3 DNA is TGTGCCAGCAGCAAACTGACAGGGATTGAGGTATGGGGTACGCAGTATTTT. Amino acid sequence: CASSKLTGIEVWGTQYF.

This clonotype appeared many times. V gene TRBV7-6 combines with J gene TRBJ2-1; possibly TRBD2 for D (5 bases). The CDR3 runs to 15 residues. The V gene's germline CDR1 is SGHVS and CDR2 FNYEAQ. V lost 2 bases to trimming and J lost 2 bases, with 10 bases between them. In DNA, the CDR3 is TGTGCCAGCAGCTTAAGTGACGGGACCTACAATGAGCAGTTCTTC. It translates to CASSLSDGTYNEQFF.

The rearrangement joins TRBV6-2 or TRBV6-3 to TRBJ1-2; the D gene is possibly TRBD1 (6 bases). V dropped 5 bases and J dropped 1 base, with 14 bases sitting between them. The length of the CDR3 is 15 residues. The germline gives CDR1 MNHEY, CDR2 SVGEGT. CDR3 in DNA: TGTGCCAGCAGTCCGACGACAGGAAATAACTATGGCTACACCTTC. Translation gives CASSPTTGNNYGYTF.

A few counts support this clonotype. The junction and the germline gene differ at one end; a read error may be behind it. V and J are TRBV25-1 and TRBJ1-1; D not resolved. The germline V gene encodes CDR1 MGHDK and CDR2 SYGVNS. The CDR3 sequence is 13 residues long. Here the CDR3 reads CASRTFRNPEAFF. CDR3 coding DNA: TGTGCCAGCAGGACCTTTAGGAACCCTGAAGCTTTCTTT.

At least ten counts were recorded for this clonotype. V is TRBV12-5 and J is TRBJ2-3, with D hard to call. Between the trimmed V and J ends, which lost 5 bases and 1 base, there was a span of 10 bases. CDR3 length equals 14 residues. The germline gives CDR1 LGHNT, CDR2 FRNRAP. The CDR3 DNA reads as TGTGCTAGTGGTACCGGATCGGGCACAGATACGCAGTATTTT. It yields the protein CASGTGSGTDTQYF.

This clonotype was observed a handful of times. One end of the junction does not line up with germline, which may come from a read error. This chain links TRBV7-2 with TRBJ2-3, with a tentative D call TRBD2 (5 bases). Germline values: CDR1 SGHTA, CDR2 FQGNSA. The CDR3 is 14 amino acids. The CDR3 sequence: CASSIATTLHTQYF. The CDR3 nucleotides are TGTGCCAGCAGCATAGCGACTACGCTACATACGCAGTATTTT.

A few counts support this clonotype. The chain recombines TRBV7-8 with TRBJ1-5; TRBD1 matches at 8 bases. This CDR3 spans 16 amino acids. The J segment lost 5 bases and the V segment lost 7 bases, leaving 13 bases of the junction unmatched. Germline assignment: CDR1 SGHVS and CDR2 FQNEAQ. The CDR3 bases are TGTGCCAGCACGATCGAGGACAGGGAGGCGGATCAGCCCCAGCATTTT. Amino acid sequence: CASTIEDREADQPQHF.

This clonotype has ten or more counts. The V call is TRBV20-1, the J call TRBJ2-6; possibly TRBD2 for D (5 bases). CDR1 is DFQATT, CDR2 SNEGSKA, per germline (reference sequence). CDR3 length equals 14 residues. V lost 5 bases and J 0 bases, leaving 8 bases between the germline ends. CDR3 DNA sequence: TGCAGTGCTTCCCGGGACTCTGGGGCCAACGTCCTGACTTTC. This codes for CSASRDSGANVLTF.

This clonotype has a handful of counts. The gene calls are TRBV4-1 and TRBJ2-7; D gene uncertain. CDR3 length: 17 residues. CDR1 is MGHRA, CDR2 YSYEKL, per germline. The V gene lost 4 bases and the J gene lost 0 bases, with 19 bases spanning the gap. The CDR3 nucleotides read TGCGCCAGCAGCCTTTCCCGTGTAGGTTCCCTCTCCTACGAGCAGTACTTC. Its translation: CASSLSRVGSLSYEQYF.

This clonotype has ten or more counts. The chain joins TRBV11-2 to TRBJ2-7; 9 bases are shared with TRBD2. V trimming: 5 bases; J trimming: 2 bases; junction bases outside the gene matches: 4. This CDR3 is built from 14 residues. Germline lookup yields CDR1 SGHAT and CDR2 FQNNGV. The CDR3 nucleotides read TGTGCCAGCAGCCCTAGCGGGATCACCTACGAGCAGTACTTC. Protein sequence: CASSPSGITYEQYF.

This sequence joins TRBV7-3 and TRBJ2-2, with no clear D. The V gene's germline CDR1 is SGHTA and CDR2 FQGTGA. CDR3 length: 12 residues. Trimming took 4 bases from V and 4 from J, leaving 4 bases between them. The CDR3 region has the DNA TGTGCCAGCAGCTCTCTCACCGGGGAGCTGTTTTTT. This translates into CASSSLTGELFF.

The sample holds a few counts of this clonotype. The J gene is TRBJ1-2, the V gene TRBV11-2; D is unclear. The CDR3 runs 13 residues. Per the germline V gene, CDR1 is SGHAT and CDR2 is FQNNGV. The V end was cut by 10 bases, the J end by 8 bases, with 20 bases between. The chain's CDR3 is CAIPRQGKIGYTF. The DNA for the CDR3 is TGTGCCATCCCGCGGCAAGGGAAGATAGGCTACACCTTC.